One and the same sample provided the 26 T cell receptor beta chains below, sequenced in a study of OX40 agonist ivuxolimab in advanced cancers. Profiled with immunoSEQ multiplex PCR; TCRdb holds only in-frame clones, not every one. The data hold nearly 60,000 clones, with roughly four fifths observed a single time. The sequences come from CD4+ or CD8+ T cells sorted from blood, collected in a trial of the OX40 agonist ivuxolimab. The receptors were sampled from an adult with an advanced solid tumor such as melanoma, head and neck, liver or kidney cancer.

This chain connects TRBV5-1 to TRBJ2-1; TRBD1 agrees at 11 bases. Germline values: CDR1 SGHRS, CDR2 YFSETQ. The V gene end was trimmed by 4 bases and the J gene end by 0 bases; junction bases not matched to a gene: 9. The CDR3 runs to 18 residues. The CDR3 DNA sequence: TGCGCCAGCAGCCCCGGGACGGGGACAGGGGGCTCCTACAATGAGCAGTTCTTC. Translation: CASSPGTGTGGSYNEQFF.

The rearrangement joins TRBV5-4 to TRBJ2-5; 9 bases match TRBD1. J gave up 1 base and V 4 bases, and 14 bases lay outside the gene matches. The CDR3 runs to 18 residues. From germline, CDR1 is SGHNT and CDR2 YYREEE (reference sequence). The CDR3 coding sequence is TGTGCCAGCAGCCAACCGGGACAGGGTATGGGGGGCCAAGAGACCCAGTACTTC. It yields the protein CASSQPGQGMGGQETQYF.

The genes are TRBV7-9 and TRBJ1-4; 7 bases agree with TRBD1. This CDR3 spans 14 amino acids. V shed 7 bases and J 5 bases; nucleotides not matched to a gene: 7. Germline loops: CDR1 SEHNR, CDR2 FQNEAQ (reference sequence). The CDR3 DNA reads TGTGCCAGCACCCCCGGGACAGTAAATGAAAAACTGTTTTTT. Its translation is CASTPGTVNEKLFF.

The CDR3 reads CASSAQGETDTQYF. CDR3 in DNA: TGCGCCAGCAGTGCCCAGGGGGAAACAGATACGCAGTATTTT. The chain couples TRBV5-1 to TRBJ2-3, with 7 bases aligning to TRBD1. The V and J ends lost 5 bases and 3 bases, in that order; junction bases with no gene match: 6. From germline, CDR1 is SGHRS and CDR2 YFSETQ. The CDR3 consists of 14 residues.

This clone showed up just once. This chain connects TRBV5-4 to TRBJ2-1; 10 positions match TRBD2. V lost 0 bases and J lost 15; bases outside the gene matches: 6. CDR1 is SGHNT, CDR2 YYREEE, per germline (reference sequence). This CDR3 spans 13 amino acids. This chain's CDR3 is CASSLGTSGQPFF. The CDR3 DNA reads TGTGCCAGCAGCTTGGGGACTAGCGGTCAACCGTTCTTC.

V usage is TRBV7-2 and J usage is TRBJ2-5; possibly TRBD1 or TRBD2 for D (5 bases each). CDR1 and CDR2 from the germline V gene are SGHTA and FQGNSA. V was clipped by 0 bases and J by 0 bases, with 5 bases between them. This CDR3 contains 14 residues. CDR3: CASSLAGDQETQYF. The CDR3 DNA reads TGTGCCAGCAGCTTAGCGGGGGACCAAGAGACCCAGTACTTC.

The V gene is TRBV28, the J gene TRBJ2-7; no firm D call. V lost 3 bases and J lost 3, with 6 bases in between. CDR1 and CDR2 (germline): MDHEN, SYDVKM. CDR3 length equals 12 residues. CDR3 in amino acids: CASSLTYYEQYF. The CDR3 nucleotides are TGTGCCAGCAGTTTGACTTACTACGAGCAGTACTTC.

The chain couples TRBV5-6 to TRBJ2-7; TRBD1 is a possible D gene (5 bases). Trimming removed 2 bases from V and 3 bases from J, with 12 bases in between. The CDR3 extends over 14 amino acids. Germline V gene data show CDR1 as SGHDT and CDR2 as YYEEEE. As DNA, the CDR3 is TGTGCCAGCAGCTTAGGACCCCAGGGCTACGAGCAGTACTTC. This translates into CASSLGPQGYEQYF.

This clone was detected only a few times. V gene TRBV5-6 combines with J gene TRBJ1-1; a possible D gene is TRBD1 (6 bases). Trimming took 2 bases from V and 6 from J, leaving 11 bases between them. Per germline, CDR1 SGHDT and CDR2 YYEEEE. The CDR3 runs 13 residues. The CDR3 region is CASSLGGWPEAFF. The CDR3 coding sequence is TGTGCCAGCAGCTTAGGGGGTTGGCCTGAAGCTTTCTTT. Full variable domain (rest looked up from reference TRBV5-6 and TRBJ1-1): DAGVTQSPTHLIKTRGQQVTLRCSPKSGHDTVSWYQQALGQGPQFIFQYYEEEERQRGNFPDRFSGHQFPNYSSELNVNALLLGDSALYLCASSLGGWPEAFFGQGTRLTVV.

This CDR3 is CASSLRRDTEAFF. CDR3 nucleotide sequence: TGTGCCAGCTCGCTAAGACGGGACACTGAAGCTTTCTTT. The rearrangement uses TRBV5-6 and TRBJ1-1; no clear D gene. Germline lookup yields CDR1 SGHDT and CDR2 YYEEEE. This CDR3 has 13 residues. Trimming removed 7 bases at V and 3 bases at J, with 13 bases between.

The J gene is TRBJ2-7, the V gene TRBV5-4; D gene ambiguous. V was pared by 4 bases and J by 2 bases, with 13 bases between. Germline V gene sequence: CDR1 SGHNT, CDR2 YYREEE (reference sequence). The CDR3 is 14 amino acids. CDR3 region: CASSPRRVPYEQYF. The CDR3 DNA reads as TGTGCCAGCAGCCCGCGAAGAGTCCCCTACGAGCAGTACTTC.

J is TRBJ2-2 and V is TRBV6-1; D not certain. The germline V gene encodes CDR1 MNHNS and CDR2 SASEGT. Between the trimmed V and J ends, which lost 8 bases and 1 base, there was a span of 11 bases. The CDR3 has 14 amino acids. The CDR3 reads CASPDPMNTGELFF. The CDR3 coding sequence is TGTGCCAGCCCCGACCCAATGAACACCGGGGAGCTGTTTTTT.

The rearrangement links TRBV15 to TRBJ2-7; D might be TRBD1 or TRBD2, each matching 5 bases. Germline V CDR1 and CDR2: LNHNV, YYDKDF (reference sequence). Trimming removed 0 bases from V and 5 bases from J, with 14 bases in between. This CDR3 contains 15 residues. As DNA, the CDR3 is TGTGCCACCAGCAGAGATGGAAGGGGAGACCACGAGCAGTACTTC. Its translation: CATSRDGRGDHEQYF.

J is TRBJ2-3 and V is TRBV19; 12 nucleotides align to TRBD2. This CDR3 has 16 amino acids. V dropped 7 bases and J dropped 5; count of bases not matched to a gene: 10. CDR1 LNHDA and CDR2 SQIVND come from the germline V gene (reference sequence). The CDR3, as DNA: TGTGCCAGTATCCCTAGCGGGGGGGCCGGGAAAGATACGCAGTATTTT. It translates to CASIPSGGAGKDTQYF.

The V and J genes are TRBV5-4 and TRBJ2-5; 16 bases are shared with TRBD2. CDR3 length: 17 amino acids. Unmatched junction bases numbered 7, after V lost 4 bases and J lost 4 bases. In germline, CDR1 is SGHNT, CDR2 YYREEE (reference sequence). CDR3 coding DNA: TGTGCCAGCAGCCCCGGGACTAGCGGGGGGGCCGGAGAGACCCAGTACTTC. Protein: CASSPGTSGGAGETQYF.

J is TRBJ2-3 and V is TRBV11-2; D tentatively reads TRBD1 or TRBD2 (6 bases each). This CDR3 has 13 amino acids. Germline CDR1 is SGHAT and CDR2 is FQNNGV. V was pared by 5 bases and J by 4 bases, with 10 bases between. The CDR3: CASSPRGADTQYF. The CDR3, as DNA: TGTGCCAGCAGCCCTAGGGGGGCAGATACGCAGTATTTT.

The rearrangement links TRBV13 to TRBJ2-5; 7 bases fit TRBD1. TRBJ2-7 explains the end of the DNA better; the J call may be wrong. The CDR3 runs to 15 residues. CDR1 and CDR2 (germline): PRHDT, FYEKMQ (reference sequence). CDR3 protein: CASSSQGTESYEQYF. CDR3 nucleotides: TGTGCCAGCAGCTCCCAGGGGACAGAATCCTACGAGCAGTACTTC.

CDR3: CASSLVNTGYGYTF. The CDR3 DNA reads TGTGCCAGCAGCTTAGTGAATACAGGGTATGGCTACACCTTC. The chain links TRBV7-8 to TRBJ1-2, with D tentatively TRBD1 (6 bases). The CDR3 totals 14 residues. With 1 base removed from V and 5 bases from J, the gap between germline ends came to 11 bases. Per germline, CDR1 SGHVS and CDR2 FQNEAQ.

The V gene is TRBV15, the J gene TRBJ1-3; D remains ambiguous. The CDR3 length is 13 residues. The germline V gene encodes CDR1 LNHNV and CDR2 YYDKDF (reference sequence). V dropped 6 bases and J dropped 3 bases, with 9 bases sitting between them. The CDR3 loop is CATSLYGGNTIYF. The CDR3 DNA sequence: TGTGCCACCAGTCTGTACGGTGGAAACACCATATATTTT.

The chain links TRBV25-1 to TRBJ1-1; D possibly corresponds to TRBD1 (5 bases). Looked up from germline, CDR1 is MGHDK and CDR2 is SYGVNS. Trimming left V 6 bases short and J 6 bases short, with 14 bases between. This CDR3 is 13 amino acids long. CDR3 region: CASSQVGDAEAFF. CDR3 sequence (DNA): TGTGCCAGCAGCCAGGTGGGGGACGCTGAAGCTTTCTTT.

The V and J genes are TRBV14 and TRBJ1-2; D possibly corresponds to TRBD1 (6 bases). CDR3 length: 15 residues. V lost 0 bases, J lost 5 bases, and 13 bases lay in between. Looked up from germline, CDR1 is SGHDN and CDR2 is FVKESK. CDR3 coding DNA: TGTGCCAGCAGCCAAGATGTAACAGGGTATTATGGCTACACCTTC. It is translated as CASSQDVTGYYGYTF.

This clone has just one count. This sequence joins TRBV19 and TRBJ1-1, with D uncertain. Trimming left V 0 bases short and J 6 bases short, with 2 bases between. Germline values: CDR1 LNHDA, CDR2 SQIVND (reference sequence). The CDR3 runs to 11 residues. For the CDR3, the DNA is TGTGCCAGTAGTATAGAGTCTGAAGCTTTCTTT. This codes for CASSIESEAFF.

The V gene is TRBV5-4, the J gene TRBJ2-3; maybe TRBD2 (5 bases). The CDR3 sequence is 18 residues long. Trimming shortened V by 1 base and J by 5 bases, and 23 bases separated the two germline ends. Per the germline V gene, CDR1 is SGHNT and CDR2 is YYREEE (reference sequence). The CDR3 bases are TGTGCCAGCAGCTTGTTCCCCCGTCGGGGTGGGCGTAAAGATACGCAGTATTTT. Translation: CASSLFPRRGGRKDTQYF.

The genes are TRBV18 and TRBJ2-7, with a tentative D call TRBD1 (5 bases). The germline CDR1 and CDR2 sequences are KGHSH and LQKENI. V lost 3 bases and J lost 2, with 20 bases in between. The CDR3 has 17 amino acids. CDR3 amino acids: CASSPPRQGSYAYEQYF. In DNA form, the CDR3 reads TGTGCCAGCTCACCCCCGAGGCAGGGAAGTTACGCCTACGAGCAGTACTTC.

The V gene is TRBV10-3, the J gene TRBJ1-1, with 7 nucleotides matching TRBD1. V shed 7 bases and J 1 base; nucleotides not matched to a gene: 6. Germline CDR1 reads ENHRY; CDR2 reads SYGVKD. The CDR3 is 14 residues long. The CDR3 sequence is CAIKGASGNTEAFF. The CDR3 DNA sequence: TGTGCCATCAAGGGGGCTAGCGGGAACACTGAAGCTTTCTTT.

This clone was counted a few times. V and J are TRBV7-9 and TRBJ1-1; a weak D match, TRBD1 (5 bases). Germline V gene sequence: CDR1 SEHNR, CDR2 FQNEAQ (reference sequence). Between the trimmed V and J ends, which lost 5 bases and 1 base, there was a span of 11 bases. The CDR3 runs to 14 residues. Here the CDR3 DNA reads TGTGCCAGCAGCGCGGGACCACCGAACACTGAAGCTTTCTTT. Amino acid sequence: CASSAGPPNTEAFF.